This T cell receptor (beta chain) was captured by sequencing in a study of shared clonotypes between healthy human individuals (dated by TCRdb to the early 2020s). Background on the whole study: The cohort comprised two women and a few men aged 18 to 49 years. For each donor, CD4 naive and CD4 memory were each given three plates, CD8 naive was given two plates, and CD8 memory was given one plate. The study deeply sequenced blood TCR repertoires of about 5 healthy adults to estimate repertoire size and the extent of clonotype sharing between individuals. Different laboratories and diverse techniques were used to prepare libraries and sequence TCR repertoires, to increase sequencing depth and limit assay-specific biases. Each donor's leukapheresis produced roughly between about 0.85 and 10 billion PBMCs.

The investigation overall reported the following: Pairwise subsampling led to the expectation that sequencing depth would affect the degree of clonotype sharing among donors. Sampling was restricted to blood, and TCR repertoires in tissue are likely to differ from TCR repertoires in blood. Because the study included only a small number of donors, the genetic and exposure-history diversity represented was limited. Naive subsets generally had larger estimated clonotype richness than memory subsets did. Higher generation probabilities were observed for clonotypes shared by all four sorted-subset donors than for non-shared clonotypes. Rarefaction of sorted-subset datasets indicated incomplete sequencing despite the large sequencing depth. When a few donors were compared, the shared fraction of clonotypes was 5% to 6.5% for naive CD4, roughly 3.4% for naive CD8, roughly 2.5% for memory CD4, and 0.35% to 0.4% for memory CD8.

Comments on this clone: Its recognized antigen is unknown. Per-base quality was not reported, and no clone a single base away is much larger than it.

Using the deep immunoSEQ assay, TCR CDR3 regions were amplified from genomic DNA by multiplex PCR. Extracted genomic DNA from each cell subset was spread evenly across all wells of several immunoSEQ 96-well plates, with each plate serving as a replicate. For sorted subsets, about 200 ng genomic DNA, equal to about 30,000 T cell genomes, was loaded into each replicate PCR. Purified libraries were quantified with a Qubit 3.0 fluorometer, sized on a Bioanalyzer 2100, and re-quantified with the KAPA Library Quantification kit. Each immunoSEQ 96-well plate was sequenced on its own single-read 150-cycle Illumina NextSeq 550 flow cell. The authors' pipeline ran thus. Because the immunoSEQ output included only junctional sequences and no quality scores, the filtering could not be the same as the filtering used for full-length reads. To assign V/J genes and CDR3, sequences were annotated against IMGT germline references using PyIR, a Python wrapper for IgBLAST v1.9. Any read was removed if the V/J assignment was weak (E-value above 1e-6), the CDR3 was missing, or the read contained stop codons, out-of-frame junctions, or ambiguous translated residues. V3J clonotypes were defined by identical inferred V gene, J gene, and CDR3 amino acid sequence. Percentage overlap between repertoires was computed as shared unique clonotypes divided by the size of the smaller repertoire. Richness of each repertoire was evaluated using RTK rarefaction, the Chao1 estimator, and Recon v2.1 estimates of unobserved clonotypes. OLGA was used to compute generation probabilities for all TCRbeta clonotypes that the gDNA method yielded from a handful of donors. Not all clones reach the TCRdb copy of this immuneACCESS table, which keeps in-frame sequences only. Checked studies attribute under half of the gap to unresolved V genes and leave the rest unexplained. V and J calls and clone size follow that table, whereas D and trimming were derived from the DNA. The sample table records 2,100,000 or so clones; approximately 94% of these occur just once. Clones ranked in the top ten supply about 0.13% of the sample.

According to the germline V gene, CDR1 reads SGHAT and CDR2 reads FQNNGV. V loses 5 bases, J loses 5 bases, and the germline ends lie 13 bases apart. Inclusive of the bounding cysteine and phenylalanine, the CDR3 is 13 residues long. The sequence is cut down to CDR3 DNA, 39 bases in frame from base 1. Healthy HIV-negative adults with no recently reported acute infections or vaccinations were included as donors. All donors were Caucasian adults living in Nashville, Tennessee, USA. CD4+ T cells were enriched through magnetic negative selection, after which naive cells were positively selected on CD45RA and the remaining negative fraction served as the memory subset. Blood was collected by leukapheresis, and PBMCs were isolated by Ficoll-Histopaque density gradient centrifugation and then cryopreserved in liquid nitrogen vapor phase. Purity and quantity of every magnetically sorted T cell population were checked by analytical flow cytometry. Genomic DNA was isolated from each sorted fraction and quantified by UV absorbance on a Nanodrop 2000c.

The sequenced sample consisted of naive CD4+ T cells sorted from blood. This sample's cell subset or site label indicates: CD45RA+ positively selected. The receptor's source is a man aged 18 to 30 in good health. The chain is encoded by TRBV11-2 joined to TRBJ2-7; the D gene lacks a confident call. The DNA is as follows: TGTGCCAGCAGCCCCGTCGCCGGAAACGAGCAGTACTTC. The translation is CASSPVAGNEQYF.